This T cell receptor beta chain is from a study of read filtering for tumor transcriptome and immune sequencing. Within the sample, this clonotype is medium-sized. The library was built from approximately 400 ng RNA with molecular barcoded adaptors for alpha/delta and beta/gamma chains. TCRdb processed the reads anew with MiXCR; each CDR3 protein has one entry. This sample has under 60,000 distinct CDR3 sequences, with roughly 18% found just once. Germline-derived CDR1 and CDR2 are MGHRA and YSYEKL. The CDR3 covers 16 residues. The trim removed 3 bases at V and 5 bases at J, leaving 8 bases unmatched.

The TCR comes from a donor at least 40 years old with multiple myeloma. The specimen sequenced was a population of CD138-negative cells sorted from bone marrow. V and J are TRBV4-1 and TRBJ2-1, with 9 nucleotides matching TRBD1. CDR3 sequence reads: CASSHTGGAGDNEQFF. CDR3 in DNA: TGCGCCAGCAGCCATACAGGGGGCGCGGGAGACAATGAGCAGTTCTTC.